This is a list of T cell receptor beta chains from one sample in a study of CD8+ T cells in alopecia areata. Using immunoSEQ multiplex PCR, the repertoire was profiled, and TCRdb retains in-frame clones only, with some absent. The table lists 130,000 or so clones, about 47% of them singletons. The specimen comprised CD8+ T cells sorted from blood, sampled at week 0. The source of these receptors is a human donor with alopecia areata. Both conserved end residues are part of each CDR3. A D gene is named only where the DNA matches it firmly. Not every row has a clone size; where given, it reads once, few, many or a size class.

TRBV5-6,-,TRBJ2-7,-,TGTGCCAGCAGCTCCTCTCACTCCTACGAGCAGTACTTC,CASSSSHSYEQYF
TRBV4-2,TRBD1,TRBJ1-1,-,TGTGCCAGCAGCCCCCCGGGACAGGATGCTGTTAACACTGAAGCTTTCTTT,CASSPPGQDAVNTEAFF
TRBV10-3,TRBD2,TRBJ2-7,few,TGTGCCAGCAGTGAAAATTCAGCGGGGGGATCCGAGCAGTACTTC,CASSENSAGGSEQYF
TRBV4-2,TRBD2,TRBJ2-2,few,TGTGCCAGCAGCCAAGATCTAGCGGGGAGCGCGAACACCGGGGAGCTGTTTTTT,CASSQDLAGSANTGELFF
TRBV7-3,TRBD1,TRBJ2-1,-,TGTGCCAGCAGCTTAAGGGGACAGATAACTGAGCAGTTCTTC,CASSLRGQITEQFF
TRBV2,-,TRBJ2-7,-,TGTGCCAGCAGTGGCGAAACCTACGAGCAGTACTTC,CASSGETYEQYF
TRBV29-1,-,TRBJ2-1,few,TGCAGCGTTGATCGGCGGGGCAATGAGCAGTTCTTC,CSVDRRGNEQFF
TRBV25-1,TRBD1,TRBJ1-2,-,TGTGCCAGCAGTCGCGACAGGGTCCCGCTTTTGGATGGCTACACCTTC,CASSRDRVPLLDGYTF
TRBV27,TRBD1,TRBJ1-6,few,TGTGCCAGCAGTTTACAGGGACAGGGTCGTTCACCCCTCCACTTT,CASSLQGQGRSPLHF
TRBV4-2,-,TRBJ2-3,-,TGTGCCAGCAGCCAAGAAGGTGTCCCGGGGGATATCACAGATACGCAGTATTTT,CASSQEGVPGDITDTQYF
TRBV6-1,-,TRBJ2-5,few,TGTGCCAGCAGTCTAGGCCAAGAGACCCAGTACTTC,CASSLGQETQYF
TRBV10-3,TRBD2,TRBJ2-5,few,TGTGCCATCAGAGGGACTAGCGGGGGTTTAGAGACCCAGTACTTC,CAIRGTSGGLETQYF
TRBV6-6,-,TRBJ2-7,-,TGTGCCAGCAGGACAGGACCCTCCTACGAGCAGTACTTC,CASRTGPSYEQYF
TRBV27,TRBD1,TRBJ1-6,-,TGTGCCAGCAGTTGGACAGGGAGTAATTCACCCCTCCACTTT,CASSWTGSNSPLHF
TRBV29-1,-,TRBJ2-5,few,TGCAGCGTTGAGGGCTTGGAGACCCAGTACTTC,CSVEGLETQYF
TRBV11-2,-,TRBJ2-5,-,TGTGCCAGCAGCCCTTGGCAGAAAGAGACCCAGTACTTC,CASSPWQKETQYF
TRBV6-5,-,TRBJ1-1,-,TGTGCCAGCAGTTACTCGGAGGGAACTGAAGCTTTCTTT,CASSYSEGTEAFF
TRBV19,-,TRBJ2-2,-,TGTGCCAGTAGTATATTTGGCCAGGGGAGCACCGGGGAGCTGTTTTTT,CASSIFGQGSTGELFF
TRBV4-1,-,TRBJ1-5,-,TGCGCCAGCAGCCAAGCTCCTTCGGGGAATCAGCCCCAGCATTTT,CASSQAPSGNQPQHF
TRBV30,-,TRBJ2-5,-,TGTGCCTGGAGTGTACGCGGGGGCGAAGAGACCCAGTACTTC,CAWSVRGGEETQYF
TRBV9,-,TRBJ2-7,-,TGTGCCAGCAGCCCTGGAAGTGACGAGCAGTACTTC,CASSPGSDEQYF
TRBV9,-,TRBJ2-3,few,TGTGCCAGCAGCGAGGAGACAGATACGCAGTATTTT,CASSEETDTQYF
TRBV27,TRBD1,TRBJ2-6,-,TGTGCCAGCAGTCCGGGACAGGGACACTCTGGGGCCAACGTCCTGACTTTC,CASSPGQGHSGANVLTF
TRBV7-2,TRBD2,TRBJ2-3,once,TGTGCCAGCAGCTTAAGTTTTCGCGGGGGAACGCAGTATTTT,CASSLSFRGGTQYF
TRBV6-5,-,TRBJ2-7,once,TGTGCCAGCAGCCCACAGGGCCCTAGCTCCTACGAGCAGTACTTC,CASSPQGPSSYEQYF
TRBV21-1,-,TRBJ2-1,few,TGTGCCAGCAGCAAGACAGGGCACTCCTCTAATGAGCAGTTCTTC,CASSKTGHSSNEQFF
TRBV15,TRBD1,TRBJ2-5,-,TGTGCCACAGGACAGGGGGGAGAGACCCAGTACTTC,CATGQGGETQYF
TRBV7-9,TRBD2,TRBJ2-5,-,TGTGCCAGCAGCTTATTTAGCGGGGGCAAAGAGACCCAGTACTTC,CASSLFSGGKETQYF
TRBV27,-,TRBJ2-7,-,TGTGCCAGCAGTTTGGCAGGTGCGCGGGAGCAGTACTTC,CASSLAGAREQYF
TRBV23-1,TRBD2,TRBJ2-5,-,TGCGCCATCCAACGGGACTATCGAGAGACCCAGTACTTC,CAIQRDYRETQYF
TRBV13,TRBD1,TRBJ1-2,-,TGTGCCAGCAGCTGGGCAGGGGGTTGGGGCTACACCTTC,CASSWAGGWGYTF
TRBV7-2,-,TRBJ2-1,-,TGTGCCAGCAGTCGTGGGGACTACAATGAGCAGTTCTTC,CASSRGDYNEQFF
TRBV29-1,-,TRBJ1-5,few,TGCAGCGTTGCAGCCACAGGAGATAGCAATCAGCCCCAGCATTTT,CSVAATGDSNQPQHF
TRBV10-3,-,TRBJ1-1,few,TGTGCCATCAGAGGTGGGGGCACTGAAGCTTTCTTT,CAIRGGGTEAFF
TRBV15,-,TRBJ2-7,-,TGTGCCACCAGCAGAGTCCGGGACTCAGTGCCCTACGAGCAGTACTTC,CATSRVRDSVPYEQYF
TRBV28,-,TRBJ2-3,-,TGTGCCAGCAGTTTAGGCGCTAGCACAGATACGCAGTATTTT,CASSLGASTDTQYF
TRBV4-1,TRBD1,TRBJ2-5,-,TGCGCCAGCAGCCCGGGACAGCAAGAGACCCAGTACTTC,CASSPGQQETQYF
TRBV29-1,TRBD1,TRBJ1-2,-,TGCAGCGTTGATCCGGGGACAGGGGTTAACTATGGCTACACCTTC,CSVDPGTGVNYGYTF
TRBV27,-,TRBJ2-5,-,TGTGCCAGCATACCCTCCATAGCCCACCAAGAGACCCAGTACTTC,CASIPSIAHQETQYF
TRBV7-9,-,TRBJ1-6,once,TGTGCCAGCAGCTTAGGTGAAGGGCTCCATTCACCCCTCCACTTT,CASSLGEGLHSPLHF
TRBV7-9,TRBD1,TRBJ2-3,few,TGTGCCAGCAGTGGACAGGGGCTCTCCACAGATACGCAGTATTTT,CASSGQGLSTDTQYF
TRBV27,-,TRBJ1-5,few,TGTGCCAGCAGTTTAGGGCACCCAAATCAGCCCCAGCATTTT,CASSLGHPNQPQHF
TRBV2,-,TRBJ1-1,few,TGTGCCAGCAGCGGTTCGGGGTCGTACACTGAAGCTTTCTTT,CASSGSGSYTEAFF
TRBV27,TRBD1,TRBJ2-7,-,TGTGCCAGCAGTTTATTAGGGACAGGGCGTGAGCAGTACTTC,CASSLLGTGREQYF
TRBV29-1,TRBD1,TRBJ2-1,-,TGCAGCCATGGGACAGGGGGCAATGAGCAGTTCTTC,CSHGTGGNEQFF
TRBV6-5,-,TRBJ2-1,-,TGTGCCAGCAGCCCCCTTGGCTCCTACAATGAGCAGTTCTTC,CASSPLGSYNEQFF
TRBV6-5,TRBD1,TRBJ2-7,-,TGTGCCAGCAGTTACGAAGGGGGCCGGAGAGGCTACGAGCAGTACTTC,CASSYEGGRRGYEQYF
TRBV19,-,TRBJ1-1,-,TGTGCCAGTAGTATTTATGCGGACACTGAAGCTTTCTTT,CASSIYADTEAFF
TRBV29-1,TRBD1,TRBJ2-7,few,TGCAGCGTTGAGAGACAGGGGGGGACCTACGAGCAGTACTTC,CSVERQGGTYEQYF